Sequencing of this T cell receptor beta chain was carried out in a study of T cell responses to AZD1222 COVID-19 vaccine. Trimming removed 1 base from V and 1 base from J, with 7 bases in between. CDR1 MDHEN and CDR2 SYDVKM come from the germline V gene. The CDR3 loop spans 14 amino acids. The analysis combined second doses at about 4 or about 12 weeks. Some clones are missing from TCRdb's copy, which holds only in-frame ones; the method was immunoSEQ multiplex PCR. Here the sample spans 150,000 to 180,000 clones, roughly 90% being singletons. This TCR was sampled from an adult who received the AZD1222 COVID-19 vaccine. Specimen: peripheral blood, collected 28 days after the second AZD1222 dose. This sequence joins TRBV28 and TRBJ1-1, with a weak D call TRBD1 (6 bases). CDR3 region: CASSLSDRNTEAFF. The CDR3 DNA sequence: TGTGCCAGCAGTTTATCGGACAGGAACACTGAAGCTTTCTTT. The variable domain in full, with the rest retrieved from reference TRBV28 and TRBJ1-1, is DVKVTQSSRYLVKRTGEKVFLECVQDMDHENMFWYRQDPGLGLRLIYFSYDVKMKEKGDIPEGYSVSREKKERFSLILESASTNQTSMYLCASSLSDRNTEAFFGQGTRLTVV.